One sample yielded the 21 T cell receptor beta chains listed below, sequenced in a study of a mutant IDH1 vaccine in newly diagnosed glioma. Method: immunoSEQ multiplex PCR; TCRdb's copy keeps in-frame clones and lacks some. The table shows tens of thousands of clones, with roughly four fifths occurring only once. Described time point: week 5, during vaccination. What each vaccine dose contained was 300 ug of mutant IDH1 20-mer peptide, accompanied by topical imiquimod. No cognate antigen is known for these TCRs. Sequenced material: PBMCs, taken from a glioma patient whose treatment included an IDH1 peptide vaccine. The receptors shown here come from a woman aged 45 to 65 with glioma.

The V gene is TRBV27, the J gene TRBJ2-7; weak D call: TRBD2 (5 bases). Germline CDR1 MNHEY, CDR2 SMNVEV (reference sequence). The V gene lost 4 bases and the J gene lost 5 bases, with 18 bases spanning the gap. This CDR3 comprises 15 residues. CDR3 bases: TGTGCCAGCAGTTCCCCCGGGGTCAGGTCCGACGAGCAGTACTTC. Its protein product is CASSSPGVRSDEQYF.

This chain uses TRBV9 with TRBJ1-5, with D perhaps matching TRBD1 (5 bases). The CDR3 is made up of 15 amino acids. Looked up from germline, CDR1 is SGDLS and CDR2 is YYNGEE. V shed 4 bases and J shed 2 bases, with 13 bases lying between them. This CDR3 reads CASSLGGTGNQPQHF. CDR3 coding DNA: TGTGCCAGCAGCCTTGGCGGGACGGGCAATCAGCCCCAGCATTTT.

The CDR3 sequence is CSAEKETQYF. The CDR3 DNA follows: TGCAGCGCAGAAAAAGAGACCCAGTACTTC. The J gene is TRBJ2-5, the V gene TRBV29-1, with D uncertain. With 7 bases removed from V and 3 bases from J, the gap between germline ends came to 6 bases. The CDR3 sequence is 10 residues long. Germline values: CDR1 SQVTM, CDR2 ANQGSEA.

This chain connects TRBV13 to TRBJ1-4, with no clear D. This CDR3 spans 17 amino acids. Looked up from germline, CDR1 is PRHDT and CDR2 is FYEKMQ (reference sequence). V lost 2 bases and J 4 bases, leaving 17 bases between the germline ends. This CDR3 is CASSLRLRSLGNEKLFF. DNA of the CDR3: TGTGCCAGCAGCTTACGCCTCAGGAGTTTAGGTAATGAAAAACTGTTTTTT.

This clone has just one count. The V call is TRBV5-1, the J call TRBJ2-7; 7 bases line up with TRBD1. The germline V gene has CDR1 SGHRS and CDR2 YFSETQ. This CDR3 is 13 amino acids long. The trim removed 4 bases at V and 3 bases at J, leaving 4 bases unmatched. CDR3 protein: CASSQDRIYEQYF. DNA of the CDR3: TGCGCCAGCAGCCAGGACAGGATCTACGAGCAGTACTTC.

V is TRBV30 and J is TRBJ2-5; D may match TRBD1 or TRBD2 (6 bases each). Trimming stripped 7 bases from V and 5 bases from J, with 11 bases between. CDR1 is GTSNPN and CDR2 is SVGIG in the germline V gene (reference sequence). CDR3 size: 11 residues. In nucleotides, the CDR3 is TGTGCCTTTGGGGGGCAGGAGACCCAGTACTTC. The encoded protein is CAFGGQETQYF. Full variable domain (outside the CDR3, taken from reference TRBV30 and TRBJ2-5): SQTIHQWPATLVQPVGSPLSLECTVEGTSNPNLYWYRQAAGRGLQLLFYSVGIGQISSEVPQNLSASRPQDRQFILSSKKLLLSDSGFYLCAFGGQETQYFGPGTRLLVL.

Worth noting for this clone: At one end the junction does not follow the germline gene, possibly because of a read error. The chain carries TRBV27 and TRBJ2-7; tentative D call: TRBD1 (7 bases). The CDR3 is made up of 14 amino acids. CDR1 and CDR2 from the germline V gene are MNHEY and SMNVEV (reference sequence). CDR3 amino acids: CASSPPSRGTVAKF. CDR3 DNA: TGTGCCAGCAGCCCACCATCACGGGGGACAGTCGCTAAATTC.

The chain couples TRBV6-6 to TRBJ2-5; TRBD2 agrees at 8 bases. CDR1 and CDR2 (germline): MNHNY, SVGAGI (reference sequence). With 6 bases clipped from V and 5 bases from J, the junction kept 5 bases outside the gene matches. CDR3 length equals 13 residues. CDR3 sequence: CASSPGGWETQYF. CDR3 DNA sequence: TGTGCCAGCAGCCCGGGAGGGTGGGAGACCCAGTACTTC.

The chain joins TRBV29-1 to TRBJ1-1, with D possibly matching TRBD1 (5 bases). The germline CDR1 and CDR2 sequences are SQVTM and ANQGSEA. The germline V and J ends were trimmed by 2 bases and 1 base, with 14 bases remaining between them. This CDR3 spans 15 amino acids. The CDR3: CSVESRGASNTEAFF. CDR3 bases: TGCAGCGTTGAATCTAGGGGAGCATCGAACACTGAAGCTTTCTTT.

The chain's CDR3 is CASRTLNLNTEAFF. In DNA form, the CDR3 reads TGTGCCAGCAGAACCCTTAACTTGAACACTGAAGCTTTCTTT. The chain carries TRBV27 and TRBJ1-1, with D unclear. Trimming cost V 6 bases and J 0 bases, with 11 bases left between them. The CDR3 extends over 14 amino acids. Germline lookup yields CDR1 MNHEY and CDR2 SMNVEV (reference sequence).

The chain employs TRBV7-9 and TRBJ1-4; 7 nucleotides align to TRBD1. The V segment lost 5 bases and the J segment 5 bases; nucleotides outside the gene matches: 11. CDR3 length: 16 residues. Germline V gene data show CDR1 as SEHNR and CDR2 as FQNEAQ (reference sequence). The DNA of the CDR3 is TGTGCCAGCAGCCAACGGAGGGGGCAGGGAAATGAAAAACTGTTTTTT. This codes for CASSQRRGQGNEKLFF.

The chain has TRBV4-3 and TRBJ2-4, with a weak D call TRBD2 (7 bases). Germline V gives CDR1 LGHNA, CDR2 YSLEER. The CDR3 has 19 residues. V was pared by 0 bases and J by 3 bases, with 21 bases between. This CDR3 is CASSQEGGEKGRLKNIQYF. The DNA of the CDR3 is TGCGCCAGCAGCCAAGAAGGGGGGGAAAAGGGGAGGCTCAAAAACATTCAGTACTTC.

J is TRBJ2-1 and V is TRBV6-5, with D tentatively TRBD2 (6 bases). The CDR3 is made up of 15 amino acids. V was trimmed by 6 bases and J by 0 bases, leaving 12 bases between them. Looked up from germline, CDR1 is MNHEY and CDR2 is SVGAGI. CDR3 region: CASRDLASSYNEQFF. DNA for the CDR3: TGTGCCAGCAGGGACCTAGCGTCCTCCTACAATGAGCAGTTCTTC.

J is TRBJ1-4 and V is TRBV19, with 11 bases fitting TRBD1. The V segment lost 6 bases and the J segment 7 bases; nucleotides outside the gene matches: 4. CDR1 is LNHDA and CDR2 is SQIVND in the germline V gene (reference sequence). The CDR3 consists of 14 residues. The CDR3 reads CASSEGTGGEKLFF. CDR3 nucleotide sequence: TGTGCCAGTAGCGAGGGGACAGGGGGTGAAAAACTGTTTTTT.

The CDR3 sequence: CASSLDPSYEQYF. CDR3 bases: TGTGCCAGCAGCTTAGATCCCAGCTACGAGCAGTACTTC. The chain links TRBV7-6 to TRBJ2-7; the D is unclear. Germline CDR1 reads SGHVS; CDR2 reads FNYEAQ. Trimming left V 1 base short and J 3 bases short, with 7 bases between. There are 13 residues in the CDR3.

This clone has only one observation. This chain links TRBV29-1 with TRBJ2-1; TRBD2 is a possible D gene (6 bases). The length of the CDR3 is 15 residues. Looked up from germline, CDR1 is SQVTM and CDR2 is ANQGSEA. Deletions cut 3 bases from V and 4 bases from J, with 16 bases between. The CDR3 nucleotides read TGCAGCGTTGATGGGGTTATCGGGGGATACAATGAGCAGTTCTTC. Its protein is CSVDGVIGGYNEQFF.

This chain links TRBV5-1 with TRBJ1-1; no clear D gene. Germline CDR1 is SGHRS and CDR2 is YFSETQ. CDR3 length: 13 residues. The V end lost 3 bases, the J end lost 1 base, and 7 bases lay between the germline ends. The CDR3 spells CASSSLQNTEAFF. In DNA form, the CDR3 reads TGCGCCAGCAGCTCATTACAGAACACTGAAGCTTTCTTT.

This clone came up a few times. The chain carries TRBV15 and TRBJ1-2, with 9 bases aligning to TRBD1. The CDR3 totals 17 residues. Germline lookup yields CDR1 LNHNV and CDR2 YYDKDF (reference sequence). Trimming at V came to 4 bases and at J to 3 bases, leaving 12 bases not matched to a gene. The CDR3 sequence: CATSTGRRDRVDYGYTF. The CDR3 region has the DNA TGTGCCACCAGCACAGGGCGCCGGGACAGGGTGGACTATGGCTACACCTTC.

J is TRBJ2-3 and V is TRBV5-1; TRBD2 is a possible D gene (6 bases). Trimming took 5 bases from V and 2 from J, leaving 9 bases between them. CDR1 is SGHRS and CDR2 is YFSETQ in the germline V gene. CDR3 length: 13 amino acids. The CDR3 DNA is TGCGCCAGCAGGGAGGGTCCCACAGATACGCAGTATTTT. Its protein is CASREGPTDTQYF.

This rearrangement joins TRBV7-2 to TRBJ1-3; 7 nucleotides align to TRBD1. The CDR3 is 15 amino acids. Germline V gene lookup returns CDR1 SGHTA and CDR2 FQGNSA. The ends lost 1 base at V and 1 base at J; junction bases unmatched: 1. The CDR3, as DNA: TGTGCCAGCAGCTTAGACAGGGGTTCTGGAAACACCATATATTTT. The encoded protein is CASSLDRGSGNTIYF.

The chain employs TRBV15 and TRBJ1-2; possible D gene TRBD1, 6 bases. This CDR3 contains 14 residues. Trimming cost V 0 bases and J 4 bases, with 9 bases left between them. From germline, CDR1 is LNHNV and CDR2 YYDKDF (reference sequence). The CDR3 loop is CATSRDRQVYGYTF. CDR3 DNA sequence: TGTGCCACCAGCAGAGATCGACAGGTCTATGGCTACACCTTC.